In this sample, the clone carrying this TCR beta chain turned up once. As yet, its antigen is unknown. 13 Jbeta primers and 60 Vbeta primers were used for the PCR. Generated by immunoSEQ multiplex PCR, the TCRdb table keeps only in-frame clones and is missing some. The table has more than 80,000 clones, around three quarters seen once. The data originate from a study of cytomegalovirus exposure and HLA in healthy donors. Study summary: In an early release, HLA-typed donors contributed 77 million or so unique TCR sequences. Overall study results and limits: According to the study, roughly 160 TCR beta chains were cytomegalovirus-associated.

V trimming: 0 bases; J trimming: 5 bases; junction bases outside the gene matches: 19. Germline V gene data show CDR1 as SQVTM and CDR2 as ANQGSEA. The CDR3 length is 19 residues. V and J are TRBV29-1 and TRBJ1-2, with TRBD1 identical over 9 bases. This clonotype originated in a human donor in good health. Sequenced material: PBMCs. CDR3 bases: TGCAGCGTTGAAGATGGGTCGGGGGACAGGGAACCCACGGGTTATGGCTACACCTTC. Translated: CSVEDGSGDREPTGYGYTF.